A selection of T cell receptor beta chains follows, all from one sample in a study of OX40 agonist ivuxolimab in advanced cancers. Produced via immunoSEQ multiplex PCR; TCRdb's table is partial and in-frame only. Of tens of thousands of clones in the sample, approximately 91% were seen once. This sample comprised CD4+ or CD8+ T cells sorted from blood, obtained in a trial of the OX40 agonist ivuxolimab. These receptors all come from an adult with an advanced solid tumor such as melanoma, head and neck, liver or kidney cancer. The CDR3 runs from the conserved cysteine through the conserved F or W.

CDR3aa,j_gene,len,v_gene
CASSPGGPYEQYF,TRBJ2-7,13,TRBV6-5
CASSLLAQGYTGELFF,TRBJ2-2,16,TRBV5-4
CASSIGGIGANVLTF,TRBJ2-6,15,TRBV19
CASSSKRGVSYEQYF,TRBJ2-7,15,TRBV11-2
CASSLTGGRAYEQYF,TRBJ2-7,15,TRBV7-3
CASSQALGGAVYGYTF,TRBJ1-2,16,TRBV4-1
CASSQSDNQPQHF,TRBJ1-5,13,TRBV4-2
CASSEAQNQPQHF,TRBJ1-5,13,TRBV6-1
CASSLPDGGYEQYF,TRBJ2-7,14,TRBV5-4
CASSHPSGSTGELFF,TRBJ2-2,15,TRBV11-2
CASSQIQLASTTDTQYF,TRBJ2-3,17,TRBV4-2
CASSFRGGLGELFF,TRBJ2-2,14,TRBV13
CASSLDPGTEAFF,TRBJ1-1,13,TRBV11-2
CASRVAGGNYNEQFF,TRBJ2-1,15,TRBV4-1
CASSQDSGSTDTQYF,TRBJ2-3,15,TRBV4-1
CASSDKPEQYF,TRBJ2-7,11,TRBV6-1
CASTGPPFYEQYF,TRBJ2-7,13,TRBV6-1
CASSDPNSPYEQYF,TRBJ2-7,14,TRBV4-1
CASSYPGDTEAFF,TRBJ1-1,13,TRBV4-1
CALKGGSSYNEQFF,TRBJ2-1,14,TRBV29-1
CASSFPRLSSYNEQFF,TRBJ2-1,16,TRBV5-6
CASSPDDPYYYGYTF,TRBJ1-2,15,TRBV7-2
CASSPVYESEDTQYF,TRBJ2-3,15,TRBV2
CASSQDRGTSREQYF,TRBJ2-7,15,TRBV4-1
CASSEWRVEATIYF,TRBJ1-3,14,TRBV6-1
CASSVPDSTDTQYF,TRBJ2-3,14,TRBV2
CASSQGQGLRGELFF,TRBJ2-2,15,TRBV19
CASSLASTDTQYF,TRBJ2-3,13,TRBV7-6
CASSLVSSGNEDEQYF,TRBJ2-7,16,TRBV5-1
CASSLRLLAGSSYNEQFF,TRBJ2-1,18,TRBV13
CSVGPNPLNYGYTF,TRBJ1-2,14,TRBV29-1
CASSQVSRGQKNTEAFF,TRBJ1-1,17,TRBV4-1
CASSLGAAEAFF,TRBJ1-1,12,TRBV5-1
CASSISGHLTEAFF,TRBJ1-1,14,TRBV19
CASSRQVYNEQFF,TRBJ2-1,13,TRBV13
CASSEEIQGSYEQYF,TRBJ2-7,15,TRBV2
CASSSGQGYYNEQFF,TRBJ2-1,15,TRBV7-9